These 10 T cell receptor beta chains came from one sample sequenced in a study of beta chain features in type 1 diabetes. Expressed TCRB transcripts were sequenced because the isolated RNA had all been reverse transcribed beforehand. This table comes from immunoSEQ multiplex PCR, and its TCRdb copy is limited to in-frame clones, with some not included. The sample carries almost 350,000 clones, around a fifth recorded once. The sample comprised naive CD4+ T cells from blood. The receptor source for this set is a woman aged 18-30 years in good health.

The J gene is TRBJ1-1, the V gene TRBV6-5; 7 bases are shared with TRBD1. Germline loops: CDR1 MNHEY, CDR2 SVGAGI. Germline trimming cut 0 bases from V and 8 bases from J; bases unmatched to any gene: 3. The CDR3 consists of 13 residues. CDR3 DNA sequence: TGTGCCAGCAGTTACTCAGGGGGCGGAGAAGCTTTCTTT. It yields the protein CASSYSGGGEAFF.

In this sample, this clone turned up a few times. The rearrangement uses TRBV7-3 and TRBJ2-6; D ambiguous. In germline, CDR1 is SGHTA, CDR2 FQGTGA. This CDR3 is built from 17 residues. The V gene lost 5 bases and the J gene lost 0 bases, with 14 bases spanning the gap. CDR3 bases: TGTGCCAGCAGCCCCAACGAACCTAGCTCTGGGGCCAACGTCCTGACTTTC. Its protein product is CASSPNEPSSGANVLTF.

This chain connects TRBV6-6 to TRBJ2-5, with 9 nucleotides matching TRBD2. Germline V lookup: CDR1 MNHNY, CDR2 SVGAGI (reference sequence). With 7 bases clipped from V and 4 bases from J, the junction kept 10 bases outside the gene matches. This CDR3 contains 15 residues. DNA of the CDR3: TGTGCCAGCATGGAGCTAGCGGGACTCCCAGAGACCCAGTACTTC. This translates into CASMELAGLPETQYF.

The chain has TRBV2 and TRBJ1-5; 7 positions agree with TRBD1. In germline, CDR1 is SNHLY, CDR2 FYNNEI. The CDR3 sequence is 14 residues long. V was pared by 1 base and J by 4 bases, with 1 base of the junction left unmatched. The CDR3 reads CASSEDRGNQPQHF. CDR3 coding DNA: TGTGCCAGCAGTGAAGACAGGGGTAATCAGCCCCAGCATTTT.

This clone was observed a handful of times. CDR3 sequence (DNA): TGTGCCAGCAGTTTACAGGGGATGGAAGCTTTCTTT. Protein sequence: CASSLQGMEAFF. V usage is TRBV28 and J usage is TRBJ1-1; D is possibly TRBD1 (6 bases). Germline V gene sequence: CDR1 MDHEN, CDR2 SYDVKM. V lost 2 bases and J lost 8, with 9 bases in between. The CDR3 spans 12 residues.

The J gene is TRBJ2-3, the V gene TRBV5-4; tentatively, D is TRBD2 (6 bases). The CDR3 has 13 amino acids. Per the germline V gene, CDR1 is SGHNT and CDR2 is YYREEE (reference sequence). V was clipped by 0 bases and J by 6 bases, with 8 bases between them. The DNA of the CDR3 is TGTGCCAGCAGCTTGGGCCTAGCGGATACGCAGTATTTT. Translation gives CASSLGLADTQYF.

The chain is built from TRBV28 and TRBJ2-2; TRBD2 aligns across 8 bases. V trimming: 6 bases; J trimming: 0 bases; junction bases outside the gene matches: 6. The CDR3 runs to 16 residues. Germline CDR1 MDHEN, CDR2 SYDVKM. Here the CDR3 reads CASRRRSGANTGELFF. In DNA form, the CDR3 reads TGTGCCAGCAGACGACGTAGCGGGGCGAACACCGGGGAGCTGTTTTTT.

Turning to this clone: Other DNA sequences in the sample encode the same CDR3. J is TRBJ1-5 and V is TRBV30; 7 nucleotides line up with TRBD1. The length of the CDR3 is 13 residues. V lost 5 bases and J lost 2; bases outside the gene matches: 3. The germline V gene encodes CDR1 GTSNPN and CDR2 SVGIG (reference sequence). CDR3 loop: CAWGGQGNQPQHF. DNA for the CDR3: TGTGCCTGGGGTGGACAGGGCAATCAGCCCCAGCATTTT.

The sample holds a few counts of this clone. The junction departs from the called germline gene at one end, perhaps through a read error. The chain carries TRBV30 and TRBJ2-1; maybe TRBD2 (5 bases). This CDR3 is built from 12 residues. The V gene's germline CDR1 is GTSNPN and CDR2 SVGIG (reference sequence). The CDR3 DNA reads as TGTGCTTGGAGGCCGGGGTACAATGAGCAGTTCTTC. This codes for CAWRPGYNEQFF.

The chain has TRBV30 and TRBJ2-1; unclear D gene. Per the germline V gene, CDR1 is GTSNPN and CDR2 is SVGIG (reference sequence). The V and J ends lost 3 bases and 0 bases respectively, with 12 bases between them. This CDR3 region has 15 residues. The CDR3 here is CAWRERVPSYNEQFF. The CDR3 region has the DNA TGTGCCTGGAGAGAACGGGTGCCCTCCTACAATGAGCAGTTCTTC. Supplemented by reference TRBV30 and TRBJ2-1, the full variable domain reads SQTIHQWPATLVQPVGSPLSLECTVEGTSNPNLYWYRQAAGRGLQLLFYSVGIGQISSEVPQNLSASRPQDRQFILSSKKLLLSDSGFYLCAWRERVPSYNEQFFGPGTRLTVL.